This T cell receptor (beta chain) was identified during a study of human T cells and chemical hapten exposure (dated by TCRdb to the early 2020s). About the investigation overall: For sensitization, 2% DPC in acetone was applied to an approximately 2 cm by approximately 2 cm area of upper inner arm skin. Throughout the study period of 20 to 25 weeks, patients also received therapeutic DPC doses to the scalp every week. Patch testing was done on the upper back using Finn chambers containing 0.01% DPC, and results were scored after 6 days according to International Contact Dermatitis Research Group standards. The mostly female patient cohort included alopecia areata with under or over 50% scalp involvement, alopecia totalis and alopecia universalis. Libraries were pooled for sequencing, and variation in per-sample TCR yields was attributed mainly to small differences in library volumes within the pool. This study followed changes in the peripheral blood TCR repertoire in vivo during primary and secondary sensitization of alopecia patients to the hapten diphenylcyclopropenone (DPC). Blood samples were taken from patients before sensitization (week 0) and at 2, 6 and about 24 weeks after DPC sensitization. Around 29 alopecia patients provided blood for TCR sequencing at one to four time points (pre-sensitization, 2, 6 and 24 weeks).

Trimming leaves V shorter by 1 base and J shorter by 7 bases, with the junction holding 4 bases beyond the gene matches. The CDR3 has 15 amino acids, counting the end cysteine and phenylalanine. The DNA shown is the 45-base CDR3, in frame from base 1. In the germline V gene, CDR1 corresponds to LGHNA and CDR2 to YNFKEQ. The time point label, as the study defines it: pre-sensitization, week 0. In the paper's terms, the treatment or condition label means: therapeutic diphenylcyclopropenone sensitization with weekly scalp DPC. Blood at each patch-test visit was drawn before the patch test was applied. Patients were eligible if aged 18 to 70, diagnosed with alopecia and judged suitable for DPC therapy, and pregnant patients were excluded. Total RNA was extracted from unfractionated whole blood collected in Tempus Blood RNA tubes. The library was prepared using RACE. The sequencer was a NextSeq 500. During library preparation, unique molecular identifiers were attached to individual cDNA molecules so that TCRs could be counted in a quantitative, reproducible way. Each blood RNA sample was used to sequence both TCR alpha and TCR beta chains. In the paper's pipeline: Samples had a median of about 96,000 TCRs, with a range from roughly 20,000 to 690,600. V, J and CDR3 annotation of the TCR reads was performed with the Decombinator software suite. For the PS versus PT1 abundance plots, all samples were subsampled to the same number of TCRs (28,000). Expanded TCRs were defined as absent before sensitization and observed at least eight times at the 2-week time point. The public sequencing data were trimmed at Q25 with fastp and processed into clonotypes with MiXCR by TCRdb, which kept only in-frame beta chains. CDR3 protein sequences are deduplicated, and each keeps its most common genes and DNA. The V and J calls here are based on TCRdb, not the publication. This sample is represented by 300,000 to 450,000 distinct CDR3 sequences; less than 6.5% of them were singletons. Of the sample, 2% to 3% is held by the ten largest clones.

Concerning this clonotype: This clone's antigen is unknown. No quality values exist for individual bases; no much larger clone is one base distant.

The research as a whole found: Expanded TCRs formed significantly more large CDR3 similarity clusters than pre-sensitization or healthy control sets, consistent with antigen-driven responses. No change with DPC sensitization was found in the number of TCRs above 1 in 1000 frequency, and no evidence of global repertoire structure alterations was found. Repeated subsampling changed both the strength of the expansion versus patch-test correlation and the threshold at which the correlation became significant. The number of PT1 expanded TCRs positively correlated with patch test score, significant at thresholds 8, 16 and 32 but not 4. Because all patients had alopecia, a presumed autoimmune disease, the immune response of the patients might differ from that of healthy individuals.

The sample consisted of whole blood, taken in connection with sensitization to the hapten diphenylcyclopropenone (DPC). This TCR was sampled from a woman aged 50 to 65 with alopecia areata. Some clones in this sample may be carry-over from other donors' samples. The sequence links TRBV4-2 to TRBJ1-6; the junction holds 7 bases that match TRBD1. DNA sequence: TGTGCCAGCAGCCAAGGACAGGGTGGAAATTCACCCCTCCACTTT. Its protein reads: CASSQGQGGNSPLHF.